This T cell receptor beta chain was sequenced in a study of cytomegalovirus exposure and HLA in healthy donors. Study summary: In a previous analysis, approximately 110 million unique TCR beta sequences were found from approximately 180 million T cells.

With respect to this clone: Its specificity is unknown.

General study findings and limits: In an earlier analysis, about 87% or about 30%: the productive usage of most TCR beta V segments. Specificity of a few CMV-associated chains for CMV antigens was verified in vitro.

Primers: 60 Vbeta forward and 13 Jbeta reverse. The repertoire was sequenced with immunoSEQ multiplex PCR; TCRdb's copy has only in-frame clones and lacks some. This sample yields roughly 150,000 clones, of which approximately 80% are seen a single time; around 1.6% belongs to the top ten. The origin of this receptor is a young woman in good health and CMV-seronegative. Material for sequencing was PBMCs.

This chain's CDR3 is CASSLGQNNEKLFF. The CDR3, as DNA: TGTGCCAGCAGCTTAGGACAGAATAATGAAAAACTGTTTTTT. V gene TRBV7-9 combines with J gene TRBJ1-4; D perhaps matches TRBD1 (5 bases). Germline assignment: CDR1 SEHNR and CDR2 FQNEAQ (reference sequence). There are 14 residues in the CDR3. V dropped 1 base and J dropped 4 bases, with 7 bases sitting between them.